The rows below give T cell receptor beta chains drawn from one sample of a study of blood T cell repertoires in COVID-19. Sequencing was performed with immunoSEQ multiplex PCR; in TCRdb, only in-frame clones are kept and a portion is missing. This sample carries about 180,000 clones, 75% to 90% of them seen once, and the ten largest clones take 6.5% to 8.5%. The sequencing sample was made of peripheral blood. The receptors here all came from a woman in her seventies with COVID-19, enrolled during active disease. Each CDR3 is given with its conserved first and last residue. A D gene is named only where the DNA matches it firmly. Clone size is given for some rows only: seen once, a few or many times, or a class if the clone is expanded.

j_call clone_size v_call d_call cdr3_nt cdr3_aa
TRBJ2-1 NA TRBV3-1/TRBV3-2 NA TGTGCCAGCAGCCAATCAGTTCCCAATGAGCAGTTCTTC CASSQSVPNEQFF
TRBJ1-3 few TRBV7-9 NA TGTGCCAGCAGCTTCCCGGCGGGTTCATCTGGAAACACCATATATTTT CASSFPAGSSGNTIYF
TRBJ2-2 once TRBV2 TRBD2 TGTGCCAGCAGCCCTACTAGCGGGAACACCGGGGAGCTGTTTTTT CASSPTSGNTGELFF
TRBJ1-6 few TRBV7-9 NA TGTGCCAGCAGCTTAGTCGGGCAGGGGAATTCACCCCTCCACTTT CASSLVGQGNSPLHF
TRBJ1-4 NA TRBV6-6 TRBD1 TGTGCCAGCAGTTACACAGGGGCAACTAATGAAAAACTGTTTTTT CASSYTGATNEKLFF
TRBJ2-1 NA TRBV7-8 TRBD1 TGTGCCAGCAGATATGACAGGGGGTCCTACAATGAGCAGTTCTTC CASRYDRGSYNEQFF
TRBJ1-1 NA TRBV28 NA TGTGCCAGTAGAATATCTCCGAACACTGAAGCTTTCTTT CASRISPNTEAFF
TRBJ2-7 once TRBV5-1 TRBD1 TGCGCCAGCAGCACTGGACAGGTTCGGCAGTACTTC CASSTGQVRQYF
TRBJ2-2 NA TRBV9 NA TGTGCCAGCAGCGTAGCTTCGGGTCTCACCGGGGAGCTGTTTTTT CASSVASGLTGELFF
TRBJ1-6 NA TRBV30 TRBD1 TGTGCCTGGACCCGAAGACAGGGTGGGAGCTCCTATAATTCACCCCTCCACTTT CAWTRRQGGSSYNSPLHF
TRBJ2-1 once TRBV6-6 NA TGTGCCAGCAGTTACTCGTTAGGAGAGGGTGAGCAGTTCTTC CASSYSLGEGEQFF
TRBJ2-1 NA TRBV7-2 TRBD1 TGTGCCAGCAGCTCAACCTTAACAGGGGGCAATGAGCAGTTCTTC CASSSTLTGGNEQFF
TRBJ1-5 few TRBV6-2/TRBV6-3 NA TGTGCCAGCAGTTACTTACCCGGCCCGGGGGCCCAGCATTTT CASSYLPGPGAQHF
TRBJ2-5 NA TRBV15 TRBD1 TGTGCCACCAGCAGAGATACAGGGGGAGAGACCCAGTACTTC CATSRDTGGETQYF
TRBJ2-3 NA TRBV9 TRBD2 TGTGCCAGCAGCGTAGAGGCGGGAGGGGTCGATACGCAGTATTTT CASSVEAGGVDTQYF
TRBJ1-1 NA TRBV19 TRBD1 TGTGCCAGTAGTATATTAAACAGGGGGCAGAACACTGAAGCTTTCTTT CASSILNRGQNTEAFF
TRBJ2-2 NA TRBV11-2 NA TGTGCCAGCAGCTCTGCACTCACCGGGGAGCTGTTTTTT CASSSALTGELFF
TRBJ2-2 NA TRBV20-1 NA TGCAGTGCTAGTCTCTCCGGGGAGCTGTTTTTT CSASLSGELFF
TRBJ2-5 NA TRBV5-1 NA TGCGCCAGCAGGATGGCAGGGTTGATAGAGGAGACCCAGTACTTC CASRMAGLIEETQYF
TRBJ1-5 NA TRBV2 NA TGTGCCAGCAGGCGGGACGTAGGGGATCAGCCCCAGCATTTT CASRRDVGDQPQHF
TRBJ2-5 NA TRBV28 NA TGTGCCAGCAGTCCGCCGGGCGGAAAGCGGGAGACCCAGTACTTC CASSPPGGKRETQYF
TRBJ1-2 NA TRBV5-4 TRBD1 TGTGCCAGCAGCTTTGTGGGACAGCGAGAAAGGACCTTC CASSFVGQRERTF
TRBJ2-7 few TRBV27 TRBD2 TGTGCCAGCAGTCTCGGGACTAGCCTGTACGAGCAGTACTTC CASSLGTSLYEQYF
TRBJ2-2 NA TRBV5-1 NA TGCGCCAGCAGCTTGCTGGGCTCAAACACCGGGGAGCTGTTTTTT CASSLLGSNTGELFF
TRBJ1-2 NA TRBV28 TRBD1 TGTGCCAGCAGTCAGCAGGGGGTTGGAGTAGGCTACACCTTC CASSQQGVGVGYTF
TRBJ2-7 NA TRBV7-2 NA TGTGCCAGCAGCTCCACGAACTTGGACGAGCAGTACTTC CASSSTNLDEQYF
TRBJ2-2 NA TRBV9 NA TGTGCCAGCAGCGTAGAGGAGGCCCGCGGGGAGCTGTTTTTT CASSVEEARGELFF
TRBJ2-6 NA TRBV25-1 NA TGTGCCAGCAGTGAATACAGCTCTGGGGCCAACGTCCTGACTTTC CASSEYSSGANVLTF
TRBJ2-6 NA TRBV29-1 TRBD1 TGCAGCGTAGAGACAGGGGGCATCCTAGGTTCTGGGGCCAACGTCCTGACTTTC CSVETGGILGSGANVLTF
TRBJ2-7 once TRBV7-9 TRBD2 TGTGCCAGCAGCTTTTTAGCGGGAGTCCCCCTCGAGCAGTACTTC CASSFLAGVPLEQYF
TRBJ2-2 NA TRBV3-1/TRBV3-2 TRBD1 TGTGCCAGCAGCCAAAAGGGACAGGGGACCGGGGAGCTGTTTTTT CASSQKGQGTGELFF
TRBJ2-5 NA TRBV19 TRBD2 TGTGCCAGTAGTCCAAATGGGGGACTAGCGGGAGTTGAGACCCAGTACTTC CASSPNGGLAGVETQYF
TRBJ2-3 many TRBV9 TRBD2 TGTGCCAGCAGCGTAACAGCGGGAGTGGCAGATACGCAGTATTTT CASSVTAGVADTQYF
TRBJ2-1 NA TRBV7-2 NA TGTGCCAGCAGCTTGGGGGCGGGGGTAGCTTTCCAGTTCTTC CASSLGAGVAFQFF
TRBJ1-5 NA TRBV19 TRBD1 TGTGCCAGTAGGACCAGACAGGGGGACAATCAGCCCCAGCATTTT CASRTRQGDNQPQHF
TRBJ2-2 NA TRBV29-1 TRBD1 TGCAGCGTTTCCGGGACAGGGCGCGGGGAGCTGTTTTTT CSVSGTGRGELFF
TRBJ1-4 NA TRBV6-5 NA TGTGCCAGCAGTTTGAAAGGGGATGAAAAACTGTTTTTT CASSLKGDEKLFF
TRBJ2-7 NA TRBV2 TRBD2 TGTGCCAGCGGGACTAGCGGGCGCTCCTACGAGCAGTACTTC CASGTSGRSYEQYF
TRBJ1-3 NA TRBV12-3/TRBV12-4 NA TGTGCCAGCAGCCGACTTCTGAGAAACACCATATATTTT CASSRLLRNTIYF
TRBJ2-2 NA TRBV7-9 TRBD2 TGTGCCAGCAGCCCGATCCGGGGGGATATCAACACCGGGGAGCTGTTTTTT CASSPIRGDINTGELFF
TRBJ2-7 NA TRBV5-4 TRBD2 TGTGCCAGCAGCTTGCAACTAGCGGGAGCCTACGAGCAGTACTTC CASSLQLAGAYEQYF
TRBJ1-5 NA TRBV28 NA TGTGCCAGCACCTCCGAGGAATGGACAGCCCTTTATAGCAATCAGCCCCAGCATTTT CASTSEEWTALYSNQPQHF
TRBJ1-4 NA TRBV12-3/TRBV12-4 NA TGTGCCAGCAGTTTAAGCGGACGTCTGTTTTTT CASSLSGRLFF
TRBJ2-5 once TRBV7-2 NA TGTGCCAGCAGCTCTGTGGACGGGAGCGGGGAGACCCAGTACTTC CASSSVDGSGETQYF
TRBJ1-2 NA TRBV2 TRBD1 TGTGCCAGCACCCCCTCTCCCAGGGGGCATGGCTACACCTTC CASTPSPRGHGYTF
TRBJ2-7 NA TRBV19 TRBD1 TGTGCCAGTAAAAAGGGGGACAGGGCCTACGAGCAGTACTTC CASKKGDRAYEQYF
TRBJ1-1 few TRBV7-2 NA TGTGCCAGCAGCTTAGGCGGGGCTGTGAACACTGAAGCTTTCTTT CASSLGGAVNTEAFF
TRBJ2-7 NA TRBV7-2 NA TGTGCCAGCAGCCTGTCGGGACACTCCTACGAGCAGTACTTC CASSLSGHSYEQYF
TRBJ2-1 NA TRBV2 NA TGTGCCAGCAGATTATTACAGGGCACCTACAATGAGCAGTTCTTC CASRLLQGTYNEQFF
TRBJ2-5 once TRBV2 NA TGTGCCAGCAGTGAAGAAATGGGGCAGGCAGAGACCCAGTACTTC CASSEEMGQAETQYF
TRBJ2-7 NA TRBV19 TRBD2 TGTGCCAGTAGTATAAGGGGCGGGGGAGTCTACGAGCAGTACTTC CASSIRGGGVYEQYF
TRBJ1-2 NA TRBV28 NA TGTGCCAGCAGCTTCAACTATGGCTACACCTTC CASSFNYGYTF
TRBJ2-7 NA TRBV5-4 TRBD2 TGTGCCAGCAGCTTGGGGGGACTAGCGTTGACCTACGAGCAGTACTTC CASSLGGLALTYEQYF
TRBJ2-1 NA TRBV19 TRBD2 TGTGCCAGTAGTATCGGGAGGGCCGATGAGCAGTTCTTC CASSIGRADEQFF
TRBJ1-4 NA TRBV6-5 NA TGTGCCAGCAGTTACTCGAGGCTGGGAAAACTGTTTTTT CASSYSRLGKLFF
TRBJ1-1 NA TRBV18 TRBD1 TGTGCCAGCTCACCGATTAGGACAGGGGGCTTGAACACTGAAGCTTTCTTT CASSPIRTGGLNTEAFF
TRBJ2-1 once TRBV11-3 NA TGTGCCAGCCGGAGCGTCTTCAGCTCCTACAATGAGCAGTTCTTC CASRSVFSSYNEQFF
TRBJ1-5 once TRBV19 NA TGTGCCAGTAGTATCGTCGGGAATAGCAATCAGCCCCAGCATTTT CASSIVGNSNQPQHF
TRBJ2-5 NA TRBV7-2 TRBD1 TGTGCCAGCAGCTCGGGACAGCCCTCTCCCCAGTACTTC CASSSGQPSPQYF